This TCR beta chain originates from a study of immune heterogeneity within non-small cell lung tumors. The TCR beta CDR3 region underwent multiplex PCR amplification with 32 V and 13 J primers. MiXCR, run by TCRdb on the multiplex PCR reads, gives a single entry per CDR3 protein. Of some 19,000 distinct CDR3 sequences in the sample, less than 35% are singletons; the top ten hold under 4.5%. Of note for this clonotype: Its target is not known.

Per sample, approximately 570 ng of bulk tumor genomic DNA was the template used. Surgical sampling yielded several biopsies per primary tumor (spaced far apart). The study enrolled patients with untreated, newly diagnosed non-small cell lung cancer who underwent curative surgery. The V gene end was trimmed by 5 bases and the J gene end by 5 bases; junction bases not matched to a gene: 4. The CDR3 consists of 14 residues. General study findings and limits: Local tumor mutational burden and local T-cell repertoire clonality showed a moderate significant correlation, R about 0.34. Both recurring identical dominant CDR3 beta clonotypes and site-unique high-frequency clones were observed across tumor sites within a patient.

The receptor was derived from a man aged 40-49 years with non-small cell lung cancer. The chain recombines TRBV12-3 or TRBV12-4 with TRBJ1-4; 8 bases match TRBD1. Sequencing was performed on lung tumor tissue. CDR3 nucleotides: TGTGCCAGCAGTGGGGACAGGATGAATGAAAAACTGTTTTTT. It codes for CASSGDRMNEKLFF.